The 10 T cell receptor beta chains below come from one sample, sequenced in a study of cytomegalovirus exposure and HLA in healthy donors. The PCR employed 60 Vbeta primers together with 13 Jbeta primers. The method was immunoSEQ multiplex PCR; TCRdb's version includes in-frame clones alone and lacks a portion of them. Of some 130,000 clones in the sample, 82% are singletons; the top ten hold roughly 1.1%. Sequencing was carried out using PBMCs. Source of these receptors: a boy younger than 18 in good health and CMV-seronegative.

The chain combines TRBV11-2 with TRBJ2-7; TRBD1 matches 7 bases. The CDR3 is 13 residues long. V dropped 5 bases and J dropped 4; count of bases not matched to a gene: 5. Germline V gene lookup returns CDR1 SGHAT and CDR2 FQNNGV. The CDR3 DNA is TGTGCCAGCAGCACCCGACAGGGTTACGAGCAGTACTTC. Its translation is CASSTRQGYEQYF.

V usage is TRBV15 and J usage is TRBJ2-7; 8 bases agree with TRBD1. Germline loops: CDR1 LNHNV, CDR2 YYDKDF (reference sequence). V dropped 1 base and J dropped 3; count of bases not matched to a gene: 5. This CDR3 has 15 residues. The CDR3 region has the DNA TGTGCCACCAGCAGAGGGGGACAGGACTTCTACGAGCAGTACTTC. Translated: CATSRGGQDFYEQYF. The full variable domain, rest sourced from reference TRBV15 and TRBJ2-7, is DAMVIQNPRYQVTQFGKPVTLSCSQTLNHNVMYWYQQKSSQAPKLLFHYYDKDFNNEADTPDNFQSRRPNTSFCFLDIRSPGLGDTAMYLCATSRGGQDFYEQYFGPGTRLTVT.

J is TRBJ1-5 and V is TRBV28; the D gene is possibly TRBD1 (5 bases). V was pared by 11 bases and J by 6 bases, with 17 bases between. CDR3 length: 13 residues. From germline, CDR1 is MDHEN and CDR2 SYDVKM. In nucleotides, the CDR3 is TGTGCCGGGGGGACGGGTCAAGGTCAGCCCCAGCATTTT. Translation: CAGGTGQGQPQHF.

This clone was counted a few times. The CDR3 nucleotides read TGTGCCACCAGCAGAGATCGGGGTTATGGCACTGAAGCTTTCTTT. It encodes CATSRDRGYGTEAFF. The chain carries TRBV15 and TRBJ1-1, with D unclear. Trimming stripped 0 bases from V and 4 bases from J, with 12 bases between. The CDR3 loop spans 15 amino acids. Germline V CDR1 and CDR2: LNHNV, YYDKDF (reference sequence).

This clone has only one observation. The V call is TRBV4-2, the J call TRBJ2-7, with TRBD2 matching over 8 bases. The ends lost 6 bases at V and 0 bases at J; junction bases unmatched: 7. Germline-derived CDR1 and CDR2 are LGHNA and YNFKEQ. The CDR3 loop spans 15 amino acids. In DNA form, the CDR3 reads TGTGCCAGCAGGAAATCAACTAGCGGCTCCTACGAGCAGTACTTC. The encoded protein is CASRKSTSGSYEQYF.

The V call is TRBV10-3, the J call TRBJ2-3; 14 bases map to TRBD2. Germline lookup yields CDR1 ENHRY and CDR2 SYGVKD. V was clipped by 1 base and J by 4 bases; unmatched bases: 4. This CDR3 is built from 17 residues. This chain's CDR3 is CAISEWGTSGSADTQYF. The CDR3 DNA reads as TGTGCCATCAGTGAGTGGGGGACTAGCGGGAGCGCAGATACGCAGTATTTT.

This clone came up a few times. The CDR3 spells CASSPRTVPNYGYTF. The CDR3 coding sequence is TGCGCCAGCAGTCCCCGGACAGTACCTAACTATGGCTACACCTTC. The rearrangement joins TRBV23-1 to TRBJ1-2; a possible D gene is TRBD1 (6 bases). TRBV23-1 is filed as an ORF, its function uncertain. CDR3 size: 15 residues. V lost 4 bases, J lost 0 bases, and 12 bases lay in between.

The V and J genes are TRBV6-1 and TRBJ2-2; 9 nucleotides align to TRBD1. V lost 4 bases, J lost 4 bases, and 10 bases stayed unmatched. The CDR3 is 17 residues long. The germline V gene has CDR1 MNHNS and CDR2 SASEGT. The CDR3 loop reads CASSAPRTGAGTGELFF. The CDR3 region has the DNA TGTGCCAGCAGTGCGCCGCGGACAGGGGCCGGCACCGGGGAGCTGTTTTTT.

V is TRBV4-1 and J is TRBJ1-1; TRBD1 matches 9 bases. Germline CDR1 reads MGHRA; CDR2 reads YSYEKL. The CDR3 is made up of 20 amino acids. J was trimmed by 3 bases and V by 0 bases; bases with no gene match: 17. The CDR3 nucleotides read TGCGCCAGCAGCCAAGATCTATTGGGACAGGGCCTCTCTGTGGACACTGAAGCTTTCTTT. This translates into CASSQDLLGQGLSVDTEAFF.

The rearrangement joins TRBV4-2 to TRBJ1-1; 7 nucleotides align to TRBD1. CDR3 length equals 17 residues. V lost 1 base to trimming and J lost 3 bases; unmatched junction nucleotides: 11. The germline V gene has CDR1 LGHNA and CDR2 YNFKEQ. The CDR3: CASSQGSGVTGDTEAFF. The CDR3 coding sequence is TGTGCCAGCAGCCAAGGGTCAGGCGTAACAGGGGACACTGAAGCTTTCTTT.